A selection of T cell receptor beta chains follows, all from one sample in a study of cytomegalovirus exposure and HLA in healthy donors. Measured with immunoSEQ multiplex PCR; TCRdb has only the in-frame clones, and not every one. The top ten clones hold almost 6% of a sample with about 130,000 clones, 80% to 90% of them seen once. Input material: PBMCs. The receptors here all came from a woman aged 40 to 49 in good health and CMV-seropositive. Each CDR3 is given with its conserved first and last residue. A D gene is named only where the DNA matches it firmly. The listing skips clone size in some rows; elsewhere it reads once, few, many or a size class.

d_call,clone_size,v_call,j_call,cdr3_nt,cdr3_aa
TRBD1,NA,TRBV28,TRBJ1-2,TGTGCCAGCAGTCCACCGGGACAGGGAGATGGCTACACCTTC,CASSPPGQGDGYTF
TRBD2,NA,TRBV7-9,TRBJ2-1,TGTGCCAGCAGCTTACCCCGGGAGGGCCACAATGAGCAGTTCTTC,CASSLPREGHNEQFF
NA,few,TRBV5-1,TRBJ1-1,TGCGCCAGCAGCTTGGACTCGGGACTCCAGAACACTGAAGCTTTCTTT,CASSLDSGLQNTEAFF
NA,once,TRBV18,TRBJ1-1,TGTGCCAGCTCACAGGGACTTGACACTGAAGCTTTCTTT,CASSQGLDTEAFF
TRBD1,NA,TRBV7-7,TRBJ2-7,TGTGCTAGCAGCCCCGACAGGGGGTACGAGCAGTACTTC,CASSPDRGYEQYF
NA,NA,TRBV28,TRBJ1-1,TGTGCCAGCGGATCCACGGAAGGGAGGCCTTTAGCTTTCTTT,CASGSTEGRPLAFF
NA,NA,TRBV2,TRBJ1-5,TGTGCCAGCACTTCAGGGTTCAATCAGCCCCAGCATTTT,CASTSGFNQPQHF
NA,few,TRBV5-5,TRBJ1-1,TGTGCCAGCAGCTTCGGTCTGGGGCAAAGTGAAGCTTTCTTT,CASSFGLGQSEAFF
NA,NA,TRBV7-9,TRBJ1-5,TGTGCCAGCAGCCAGAAACCCGGGCAGCCCCAGCATTTT,CASSQKPGQPQHF
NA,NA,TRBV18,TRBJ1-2,TGTGCCAGCTCACCAGACAGCTATGGCTACACCTTC,CASSPDSYGYTF
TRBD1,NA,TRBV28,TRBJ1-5,TGTGCCAGCAGTATAGACAGGGAGAGGGATCAGCCCCAGCATTTT,CASSIDRERDQPQHF
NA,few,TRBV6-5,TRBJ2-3,TGTGCCAGCAGTTACTCGAACGGACTACTGTATTTT,CASSYSNGLLYF
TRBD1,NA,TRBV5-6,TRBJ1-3,TGTGCCAGCAGCTTACTCACCGGGACAGGCACCCTAAACACCATATATTTT,CASSLLTGTGTLNTIYF
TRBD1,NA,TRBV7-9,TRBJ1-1,TGTGCCAGCAGCTTAAGACAGGGGGGCACTGAAGCTTTCTTT,CASSLRQGGTEAFF
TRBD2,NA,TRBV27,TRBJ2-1,TGTGCCAGCAGCCGCGACTGGACTAGCGGGGACAATGAGCAGTTCTTC,CASSRDWTSGDNEQFF
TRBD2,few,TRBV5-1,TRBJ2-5,TGCGCCAGCAGCCCAGGGACTAGCGGGAGGCTGGGTGGAGAGACCCAGTACTTC,CASSPGTSGRLGGETQYF
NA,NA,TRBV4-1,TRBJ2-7,TGCGCCAGCAGCCAAGATCTTTACGAGCAGTACTTC,CASSQDLYEQYF
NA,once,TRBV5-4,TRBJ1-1,TGTGCCAGCAGCTTGCCTACCGAGACTGAAGCTTTCTTT,CASSLPTETEAFF
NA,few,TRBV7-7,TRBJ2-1,TGTGCTAGCAGCTTACGGGGGAACAATGAGCAGTTCTTC,CASSLRGNNEQFF
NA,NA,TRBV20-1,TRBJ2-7,TGCAGTGGCCTTGGCGGGGAGCAGTACTTC,CSGLGGEQYF
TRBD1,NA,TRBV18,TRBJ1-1,TGTGCCAGCTCACGGGACAGGACCCTGGGGAACACTGAAGCTTTCTTT,CASSRDRTLGNTEAFF
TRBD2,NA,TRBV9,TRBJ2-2,TGTGCCAGCAGTCCATCCGGGACTATAGTCGGGGAGCTGTTTTTT,CASSPSGTIVGELFF
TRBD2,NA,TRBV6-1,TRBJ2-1,TGTGCCAGCAGTGAAAGTCCTATAGCGGGGGGGAACAATGAGCAGTTCTTC,CASSESPIAGGNNEQFF
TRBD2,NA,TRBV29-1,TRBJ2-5,TGCAGCGTTGAACGGTTAGCGGGGGGTGGAGAGACCCAGTACTTC,CSVERLAGGGETQYF
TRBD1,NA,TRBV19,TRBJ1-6,TGTGCCAGTAGTCTACAGGGGAATTTATCACCCCTCCACTTT,CASSLQGNLSPLHF
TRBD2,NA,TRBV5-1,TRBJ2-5,TGCGCCAGCAGCTTGGTTTCTAGCGGGGTTGAGACCCAGTACTTC,CASSLVSSGVETQYF
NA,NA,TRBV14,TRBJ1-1,TGTGCCAGCAGCCAAGGTGACGGGTGGAGACTTGCTGAAGCTTTCTTT,CASSQGDGWRLAEAFF
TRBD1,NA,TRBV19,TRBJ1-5,TGTGCCAGTAGTATACAGGGGGCTGGTAATCAGCCCCAGCATTTT,CASSIQGAGNQPQHF
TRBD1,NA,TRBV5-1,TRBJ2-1,TGCGCCAGCAGCCATGGACAGGGGGATGAGCAGTTCTTC,CASSHGQGDEQFF
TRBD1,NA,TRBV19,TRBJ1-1,TGTGCCAGTAGTCGCAGGGGACAGGTCCCTGGGGGCACTGAAGCTTTCTTT,CASSRRGQVPGGTEAFF
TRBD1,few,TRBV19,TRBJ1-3,TGTGCCAGTAGCTCCGGGACAGGGGTCCGAAACACCATATATTTT,CASSSGTGVRNTIYF
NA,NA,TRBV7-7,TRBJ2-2,TGTGCTAGCAGCTTAGACACAGGGGAGCTGTTTTTT,CASSLDTGELFF
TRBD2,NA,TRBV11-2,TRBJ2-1,TGTGCCAGCAGCTTAGATCTGGGACTAGCGGCTCGTTACAATGAGCAGTTCTTC,CASSLDLGLAARYNEQFF
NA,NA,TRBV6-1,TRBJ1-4,TGTGCCAGCAGTGTGCGGGCAACTAATGAAAAACTGTTTTTT,CASSVRATNEKLFF
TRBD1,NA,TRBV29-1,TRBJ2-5,TGCAGCTACACAGGGGGCCCAGAGACCCAGTACTTC,CSYTGGPETQYF
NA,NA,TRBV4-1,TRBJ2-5,TGCGCCAGCAGCCAAGGGGACTTCCAAGAGACCCAGTACTTC,CASSQGDFQETQYF
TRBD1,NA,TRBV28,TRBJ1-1,TGTGCCAGCAGAACAGGGGATCACACTGAAGCTTTCTTT,CASRTGDHTEAFF
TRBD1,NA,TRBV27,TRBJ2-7,TGTGCCAGCAGTTTACCCGGGACAGGGCGTCGCTACGAGCAGTACTTC,CASSLPGTGRRYEQYF
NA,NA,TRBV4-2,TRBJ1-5,TGTGCCAGCAGCCGGAATGACAGAAATCAGCCCCAGCATTTT,CASSRNDRNQPQHF
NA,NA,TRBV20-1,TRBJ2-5,TGCAGTGCTAGTCCCGAAGAGACCCAGTACTTC,CSASPEETQYF
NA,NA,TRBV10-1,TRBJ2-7,TGCGCCAGCAGTGAGTCTAGCTACGAGCAGTACTTC,CASSESSYEQYF
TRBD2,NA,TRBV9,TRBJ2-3,TGTGCCAGCAGCGCCACGCGACTAGCGGGGGGGCGTAGTAGCACAGATACGCAGTATTTT,CASSATRLAGGRSSTDTQYF
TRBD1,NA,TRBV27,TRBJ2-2,TGTGCCAGCAGTTTATTCGGAGGAGAGGGGGCTGGCGGGGAGCTGTTTTTT,CASSLFGGEGAGGELFF
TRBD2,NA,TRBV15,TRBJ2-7,TGTGCCACCAGCGGGGCGGGGGAAAGCTCCTACGAGCAGTACTTC,CATSGAGESSYEQYF
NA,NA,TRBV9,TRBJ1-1,TGTGCCAGCAGCGTTGGGCCGATGAACACTGAAGCTTTCTTT,CASSVGPMNTEAFF
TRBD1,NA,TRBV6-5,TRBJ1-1,TGTGCCAGCAGAGATTCCGGGACAGGGGGCATTGAAGCTTTCTTT,CASRDSGTGGIEAFF
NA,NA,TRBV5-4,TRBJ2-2,TGTGCCAGCAGCTTGGTGGAGGACGAGCTGTTTTTT,CASSLVEDELFF
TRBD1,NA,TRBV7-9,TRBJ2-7,TGTGCCAGCAGCTTAGAGGAGACAGGGGTCTCCTACGAGCAGTACTTC,CASSLEETGVSYEQYF
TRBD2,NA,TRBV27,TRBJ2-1,TGTGCCAGCAGTTTATTACTAGCGGGACCCAACAATGAGCAGTTCTTC,CASSLLLAGPNNEQFF
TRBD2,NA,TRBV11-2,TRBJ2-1,TGTGCCAGCAGCGGCCCGGGAGGCGATTACAATGAGCAGTTCTTC,CASSGPGGDYNEQFF
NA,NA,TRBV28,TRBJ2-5,TGTGCCAGCCGTCCGGTGGGGGGACTGGCGGAGACCCAGTACTTC,CASRPVGGLAETQYF
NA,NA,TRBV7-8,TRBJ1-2,TGTGCCAGCAGCTTAGAAGGCAGGGGTAGTGGCTACACCTTC,CASSLEGRGSGYTF
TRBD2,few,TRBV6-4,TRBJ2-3,TGTGCCAGCAGCCTTAGCGGGGGAAGCACAGATACGCAGTATTTT,CASSLSGGSTDTQYF
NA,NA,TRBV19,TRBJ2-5,TGTGCCAGTAGTCAAATACAGGGTGAAGAGACCCAGTACTTC,CASSQIQGEETQYF
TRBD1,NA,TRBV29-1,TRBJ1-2,TGCAGCGTTCCCCGGGACAGACATAACTATGGCTACACCTTC,CSVPRDRHNYGYTF
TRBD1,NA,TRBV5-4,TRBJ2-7,TGTGCCAGCAGCACCCGGACAGGGGGAGCCTACGAGCAGTACTTC,CASSTRTGGAYEQYF
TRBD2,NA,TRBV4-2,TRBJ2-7,TGTGCCAGCAGCTCTCCACTAGCGGGGCCCTACGAGCAGTACTTC,CASSSPLAGPYEQYF
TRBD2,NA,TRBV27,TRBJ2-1,TGTGCCAGCAGTTTATCTAGCGGGAGGGCCCTCGCCTACAATGAGCAGTTCTTC,CASSLSSGRALAYNEQFF
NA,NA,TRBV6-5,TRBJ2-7,TGTGCCAGCAGCACGGGACTGAATTACGAGCAGTACTTC,CASSTGLNYEQYF